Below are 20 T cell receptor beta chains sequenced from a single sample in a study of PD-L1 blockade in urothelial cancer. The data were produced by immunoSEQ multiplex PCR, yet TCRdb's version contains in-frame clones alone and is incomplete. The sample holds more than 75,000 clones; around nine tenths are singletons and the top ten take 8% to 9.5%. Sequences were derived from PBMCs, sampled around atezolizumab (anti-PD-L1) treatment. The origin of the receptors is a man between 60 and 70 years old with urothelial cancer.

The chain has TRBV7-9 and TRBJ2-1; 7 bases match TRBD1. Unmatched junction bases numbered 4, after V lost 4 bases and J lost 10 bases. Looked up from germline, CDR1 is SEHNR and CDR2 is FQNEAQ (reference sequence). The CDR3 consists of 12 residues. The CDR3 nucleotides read TGTGCCAGCAGCTCCGAGGACAGGGAGCAGTTCTTC. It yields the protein CASSSEDREQFF. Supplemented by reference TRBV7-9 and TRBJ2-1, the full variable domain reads DTGVSQNPRHKITKRGQNVTFRCDPISEHNRLYWYRQTLGQGPEFLTYFQNEAQLEKSRLLSDRFSAERPKGSFSTLEIQRTEQGDSAMYLCASSSEDREQFFGPGTRLTVL.

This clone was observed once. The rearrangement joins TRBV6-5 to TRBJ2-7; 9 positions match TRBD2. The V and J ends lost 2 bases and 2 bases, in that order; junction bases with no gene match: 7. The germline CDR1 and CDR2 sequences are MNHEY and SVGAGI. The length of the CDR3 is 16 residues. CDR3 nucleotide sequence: TGTGCCAGCAGTTACGGGACTAGCCCAATAGCCTACGAGCAGTACTTC. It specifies CASSYGTSPIAYEQYF.

DNA for the CDR3: TGCAGCGTTGCCGGGACAGGGGTTCCCACAGATACGCAGTATTTT. It encodes CSVAGTGVPTDTQYF. The chain couples TRBV29-1 to TRBJ2-3, with 10 bases that match TRBD1. CDR1 SQVTM and CDR2 ANQGSEA come from the germline V gene. With 4 bases clipped from V and 2 bases from J, the junction kept 6 bases outside the gene matches. The CDR3 runs 15 residues.

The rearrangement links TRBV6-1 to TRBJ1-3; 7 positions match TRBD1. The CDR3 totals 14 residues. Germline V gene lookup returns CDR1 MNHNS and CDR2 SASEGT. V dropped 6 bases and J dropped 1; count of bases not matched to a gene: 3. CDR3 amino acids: CASSMTGSGNTIYF. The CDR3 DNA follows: TGTGCCAGCAGCATGACAGGGTCTGGAAACACCATATATTTT.

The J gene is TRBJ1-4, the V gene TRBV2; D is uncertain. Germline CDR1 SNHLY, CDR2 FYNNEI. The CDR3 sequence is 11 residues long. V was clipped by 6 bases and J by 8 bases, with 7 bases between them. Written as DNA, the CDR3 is TGTGCCAGCAGGGGAGAGGAAAAACTGTTTTTT. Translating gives CASRGEEKLFF.

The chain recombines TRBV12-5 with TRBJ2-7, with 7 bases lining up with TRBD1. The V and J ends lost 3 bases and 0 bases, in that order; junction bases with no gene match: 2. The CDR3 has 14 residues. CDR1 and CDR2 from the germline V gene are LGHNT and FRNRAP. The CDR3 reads CASGFRDSSYEQYF. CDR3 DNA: TGTGCTAGTGGTTTTAGGGACAGCTCCTACGAGCAGTACTTC.

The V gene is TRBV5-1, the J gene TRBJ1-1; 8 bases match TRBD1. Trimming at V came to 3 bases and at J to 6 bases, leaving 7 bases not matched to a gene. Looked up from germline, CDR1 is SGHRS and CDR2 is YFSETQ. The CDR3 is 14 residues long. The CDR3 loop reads CASSSRTGRAEAFF. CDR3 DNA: TGCGCCAGCAGCTCCAGGACAGGGCGAGCTGAAGCTTTCTTT.

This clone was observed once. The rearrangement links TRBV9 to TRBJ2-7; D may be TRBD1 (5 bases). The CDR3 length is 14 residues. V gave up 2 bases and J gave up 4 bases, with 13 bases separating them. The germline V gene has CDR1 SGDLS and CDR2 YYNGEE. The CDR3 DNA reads TGTGCCAGCAGCGTGGATGGGGCCTCTTACGAGCAGTACTTC. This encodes CASSVDGASYEQYF.

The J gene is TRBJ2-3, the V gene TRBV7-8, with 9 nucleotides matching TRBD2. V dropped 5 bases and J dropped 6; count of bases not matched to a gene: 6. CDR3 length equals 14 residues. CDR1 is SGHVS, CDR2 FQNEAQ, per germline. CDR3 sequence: CASSRGGAADTQYF. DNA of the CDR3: TGTGCCAGCAGCCGCGGGGGGGCAGCCGATACGCAGTATTTT.

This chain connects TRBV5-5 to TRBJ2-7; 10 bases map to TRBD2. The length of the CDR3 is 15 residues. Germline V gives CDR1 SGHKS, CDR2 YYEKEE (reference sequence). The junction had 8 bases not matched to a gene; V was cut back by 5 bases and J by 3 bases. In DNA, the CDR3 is TGTGCCAGCAGGAACTCTAGCGGGAGTTTCTACGAGCAGTACTTC. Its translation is CASRNSSGSFYEQYF.

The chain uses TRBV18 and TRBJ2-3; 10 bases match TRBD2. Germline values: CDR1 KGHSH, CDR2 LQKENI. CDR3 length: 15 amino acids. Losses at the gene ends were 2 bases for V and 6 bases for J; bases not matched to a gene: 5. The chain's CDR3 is CASSPSLAGADTQYF. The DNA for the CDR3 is TGTGCCAGCTCACCAAGTCTAGCGGGAGCCGATACGCAGTATTTT. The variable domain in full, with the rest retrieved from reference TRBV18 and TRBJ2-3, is NAGVMQNPRHLVRRRGQEARLRCSPMKGHSHVYWYRQLPEEGLKFMVYLQKENIIDESGMPKERFSAEFPKEGPSILRIQQVVRGDSAAYFCASSPSLAGADTQYFGPGTRLTVL.

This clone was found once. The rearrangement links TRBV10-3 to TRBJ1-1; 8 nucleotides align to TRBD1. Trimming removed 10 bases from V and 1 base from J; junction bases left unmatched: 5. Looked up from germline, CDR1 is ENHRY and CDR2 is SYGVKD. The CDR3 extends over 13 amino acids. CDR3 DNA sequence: TGTGCCAGTGCGGGACAGGCGAACACTGAAGCTTTCTTT. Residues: CASAGQANTEAFF.

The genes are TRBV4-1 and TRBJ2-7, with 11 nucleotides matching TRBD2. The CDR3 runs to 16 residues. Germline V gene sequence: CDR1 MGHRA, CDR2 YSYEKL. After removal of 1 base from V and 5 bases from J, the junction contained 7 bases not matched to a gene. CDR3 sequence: CASSQVTSGKFNEQYF. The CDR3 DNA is TGCGCCAGCAGCCAAGTGACTAGCGGGAAATTTAACGAGCAGTACTTC.

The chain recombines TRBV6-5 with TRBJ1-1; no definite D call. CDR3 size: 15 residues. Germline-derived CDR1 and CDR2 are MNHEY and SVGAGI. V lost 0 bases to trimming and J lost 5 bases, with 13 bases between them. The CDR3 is CASSYSIQRSTEAFF. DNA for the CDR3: TGTGCCAGCAGTTACTCGATCCAGCGGAGTACTGAAGCTTTCTTT.

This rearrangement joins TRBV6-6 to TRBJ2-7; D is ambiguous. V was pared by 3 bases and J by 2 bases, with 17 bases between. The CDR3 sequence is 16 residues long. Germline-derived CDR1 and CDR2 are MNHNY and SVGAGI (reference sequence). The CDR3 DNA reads TGTGCCAGCAGTTATCTTCTAGGCCCCTCGGCCTACGAGCAGTACTTC. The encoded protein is CASSYLLGPSAYEQYF.

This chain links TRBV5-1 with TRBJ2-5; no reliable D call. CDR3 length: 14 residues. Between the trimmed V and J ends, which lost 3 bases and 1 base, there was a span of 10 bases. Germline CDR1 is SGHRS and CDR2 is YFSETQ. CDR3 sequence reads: CASSSRSAQETQYF. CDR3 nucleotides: TGCGCCAGCAGCTCTCGGTCCGCCCAAGAGACCCAGTACTTC.

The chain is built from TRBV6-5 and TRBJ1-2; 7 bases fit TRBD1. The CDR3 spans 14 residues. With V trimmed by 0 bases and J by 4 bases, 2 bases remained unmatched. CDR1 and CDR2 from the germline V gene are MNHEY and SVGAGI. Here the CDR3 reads CASSYSGQTYGYTF. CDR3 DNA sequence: TGTGCCAGCAGTTACTCGGGACAGACCTATGGCTACACCTTC.

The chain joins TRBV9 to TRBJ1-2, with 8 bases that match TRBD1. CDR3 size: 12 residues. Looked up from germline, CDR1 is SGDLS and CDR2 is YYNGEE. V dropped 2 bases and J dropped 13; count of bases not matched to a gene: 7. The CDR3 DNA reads TGTGCCAGCAGCGTCGCCGGACAGGGTGGCACCTTC. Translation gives CASSVAGQGGTF.

This CDR3 is CSAKEDYGYTF. The CDR3 DNA reads TGCAGTGCTAAGGAGGACTATGGCTACACCTTC. The chain couples TRBV20-1 to TRBJ1-2; D unresolved. The length of the CDR3 is 11 residues. The ends were cut back, 4 bases at V and 3 bases at J, with 6 bases in the middle. CDR1 is DFQATT and CDR2 is SNEGSKA in the germline V gene (reference sequence).

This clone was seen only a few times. The CDR3 region has the DNA TGTGCCAGCAGCTTGGTAGGGGGATATGGCTACACCTTC. Amino acids: CASSLVGGYGYTF. V usage is TRBV5-4 and J usage is TRBJ1-2; the D gene is possibly TRBD1 (6 bases). V shed 0 bases and J shed 5 bases, with 8 bases lying between them. Per the germline V gene, CDR1 is SGHNT and CDR2 is YYREEE (reference sequence). The CDR3 covers 13 residues.